The clone carrying this TCR beta chain has at least ten counts. Its antigen is unknown. These data are taken from a study of blood T cells in healthy people across ages. Study-level results: Estimated diversity that came from one million T cells was considered an underestimate. Bulk PBMC profiling left naive and antigen-experienced comparisons inconclusive.

There are 12 residues in the CDR3. The V and J ends lost 4 bases and 6 bases respectively, with 13 bases between them. Germline V gene sequence: CDR1 SQVTM, CDR2 ANQGSEA. The study drew donors from healthy Caucasian individuals in Russia aged about 6 to 95. Using a J-beta primer mix together with a sample-barcoded 5' primer, a second PCR was run for about 6 to 12 cycles. TCRdb re-analysed the 5' RACE reads in MiXCR, keeping a single row per CDR3 protein. This sample has 800,000 to 950,000 distinct CDR3 sequences; around 29% occur once, and the top ten carry 10%. The sample was also reused in another study, on T cells of mothers and their children.

This sequence originates from a woman aged 35 to 49 in good health. This sequence joins TRBV29-1 and TRBJ2-7, with a possible D match to TRBD2 (6 bases). Sequencing was done on a sample of blood. The CDR3 DNA reads TGCAGCGTTGTTACTAGCTGGGGCGAGCAGTACTTC. It encodes CSVVTSWGEQYF.